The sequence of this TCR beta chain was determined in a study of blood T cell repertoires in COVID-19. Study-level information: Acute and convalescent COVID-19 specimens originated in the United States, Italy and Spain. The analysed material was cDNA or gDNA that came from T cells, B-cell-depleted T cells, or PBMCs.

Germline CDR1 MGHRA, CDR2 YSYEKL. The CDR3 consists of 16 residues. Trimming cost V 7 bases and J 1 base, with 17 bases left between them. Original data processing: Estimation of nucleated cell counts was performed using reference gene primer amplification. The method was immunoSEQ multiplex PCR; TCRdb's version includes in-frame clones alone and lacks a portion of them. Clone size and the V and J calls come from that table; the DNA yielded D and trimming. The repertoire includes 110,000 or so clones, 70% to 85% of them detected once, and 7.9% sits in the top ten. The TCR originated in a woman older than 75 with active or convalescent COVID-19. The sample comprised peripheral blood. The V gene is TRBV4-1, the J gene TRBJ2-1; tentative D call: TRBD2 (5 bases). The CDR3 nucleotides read TGCGCCAGCACCCTAGCTCATAGTATATCCTACAATGAGCAGTTCTTC. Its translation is CASTLAHSISYNEQFF.